Below are 16 T cell receptor beta chains sequenced from a single sample in a study of blood T cell repertoires in COVID-19. Profiled with immunoSEQ multiplex PCR; TCRdb holds only in-frame clones, not every one. The sample holds 300,000 to 400,000 clones, approximately 87% seen once. Sample: peripheral blood. These receptors were collected from a woman in her 50s with COVID-19, enrolled during active disease.

The genes are TRBV4-3 and TRBJ2-1; TRBD2 is a possible D gene (5 bases). There are 15 residues in the CDR3. Germline CDR1 LGHNA, CDR2 YSLEER. Trimming stripped 4 bases from V and 5 bases from J, with 15 bases between. DNA of the CDR3: TGCGCCAGCAGCCTAGAGGGAGAATGGGACAATGAGCAGTTCTTC. It translates to CASSLEGEWDNEQFF.

The chain has TRBV6-2 or TRBV6-3 and TRBJ2-7; 12 bases are shared with TRBD2. Germline V lookup: CDR1 MNHEY, CDR2 SVGEGT. The CDR3 has 16 residues. Unmatched junction bases numbered 8, after V lost 5 bases and J lost 3 bases. The CDR3: CASSNRKTSGSYEQYF. The CDR3 nucleotides read TGTGCCAGCAGTAACCGGAAGACTAGCGGGAGCTACGAGCAGTACTTC.

The rearrangement joins TRBV4-3 to TRBJ2-3; the match to TRBD2 covers 14 bases. V gave up 3 bases and J gave up 1 base; unmatched junction bases: 9. Germline V lookup: CDR1 LGHNA, CDR2 YSLEER. This CDR3 comprises 19 residues. This CDR3 is CASSHGTSGSFTRTDTQYF. The CDR3 DNA reads as TGCGCCAGCAGCCATGGGACTAGCGGGAGCTTTACTCGCACAGATACGCAGTATTTT.

V is TRBV21-1 and J is TRBJ2-7; no check of the table's D call, TRBD1, against the DNA was made. TRBV21-1 is a documented pseudogene. The CDR3 loop spans 15 amino acids. In DNA, the CDR3 is TGTGCCAGCAGCAGAAGACGGGACAGGGGTCACGAGCAGTACTTC. Amino acid sequence: CASSRRRDRGHEQYF.

The V call is TRBV5-1, the J call TRBJ2-1, with 7 bases lining up with TRBD1. Trimming removed 3 bases from V and 2 bases from J; junction bases left unmatched: 5. This CDR3 is built from 15 residues. Germline CDR1 reads SGHRS; CDR2 reads YFSETQ. This chain's CDR3 is CASSSGTAPYNEQFF. DNA for the CDR3: TGCGCCAGCAGCTCGGGGACAGCCCCCTACAATGAGCAGTTCTTC.

The chain couples TRBV3-1 (or the pseudogene TRBV3-2) to TRBJ1-2; maybe TRBD1 (6 bases). The germline gives CDR1 LGHDT, CDR2 YNNKEL (reference sequence). The CDR3 runs 14 residues. The V and J ends lost 4 bases and 2 bases respectively, with 11 bases between them. The CDR3 here is CASSPDRVNYGYTF. DNA for the CDR3: TGTGCCAGCAGCCCGGACAGAGTGAACTATGGCTACACCTTC.

This chain's CDR3 is CASSSLGAPEKLFF. In DNA form, the CDR3 reads TGTGCCAGTAGTTCCTTGGGGGCCCCTGAAAAACTGTTTTTT. This chain links TRBV19 with TRBJ1-4, with D possibly matching TRBD1 (6 bases). Germline CDR1 and CDR2: LNHDA and SQIVND (reference sequence). The CDR3 spans 14 residues. V lost 5 bases and J 7 bases, leaving 14 bases between the germline ends.

CDR3 region: CASSIDPWTRGYNEQFF. In DNA, the CDR3 is TGTGCCAGTAGTATAGATCCATGGACACGGGGGTACAATGAGCAGTTCTTC. The chain carries TRBV19 and TRBJ2-1; tentative D call: TRBD2 (6 bases). The CDR3 contains 17 residues. Per germline, CDR1 LNHDA and CDR2 SQIVND (reference sequence). V lost 0 bases to trimming and J lost 4 bases, with 16 bases between them.

The V and J genes are TRBV19 and TRBJ2-2; TRBD1 matches 8 bases. The J segment lost 0 bases and the V segment lost 7 bases, leaving 13 bases of the junction unmatched. Per germline, CDR1 LNHDA and CDR2 SQIVND (reference sequence). The CDR3 length is 18 residues. CDR3 DNA sequence: TGTGCCAGTACCTCTTTGACAGGGGTAAACGCGAACACCGGGGAGCTGTTTTTT. As protein: CASTSLTGVNANTGELFF.

This clone was counted only a few times. This chain links TRBV27 with TRBJ2-3; D may be TRBD2 (6 bases). The germline CDR1 and CDR2 sequences are MNHEY and SMNVEV (reference sequence). The V and J ends lost 6 bases and 1 base respectively, with 14 bases between them. This CDR3 region has 15 residues. For the CDR3, the DNA is TGTGCCAGCAGCCGCGGGGTTGGGGGCACAGATACGCAGTATTTT. Amino acid sequence: CASSRGVGGTDTQYF.

The chain couples TRBV6-5 to TRBJ2-1; TRBD1 might be the D (6 bases). The CDR3 is 14 amino acids. V was clipped by 8 bases and J by 8 bases, with 19 bases between them. Germline loops: CDR1 MNHEY, CDR2 SVGAGI. DNA of the CDR3: TGTGCCAGCGCTCCCTTCCTTGGGGGCGATGAGCAGTTCTTC. Amino acid sequence: CASAPFLGGDEQFF.

J is TRBJ2-1 and V is TRBV5-1; no clear D gene. V was shortened by 0 bases and J by 0 bases, with 7 bases between the two germline ends. The V gene's germline CDR1 is SGHRS and CDR2 YFSETQ. CDR3 length: 15 residues. This CDR3 reads CASSLEPNSYNEQFF. The CDR3 bases are TGCGCCAGCAGCTTGGAGCCAAACTCCTACAATGAGCAGTTCTTC. Drawing the rest from reference TRBV5-1 and TRBJ2-1, the complete variable domain is KAGVTQTPRYLIKTRGQQVTLSCSPISGHRSVSWYQQTPGQGLQFLFEYFSETQRNKGNFPGRFSGRQFSNSRSEMNVSTLELGDSALYLCASSLEPNSYNEQFFGPGTRLTVL.

J is TRBJ1-6 and V is TRBV7-9; 7 positions match TRBD1. J gave up 9 bases and V 5 bases, and 16 bases lay outside the gene matches. Germline CDR1 and CDR2: SEHNR and FQNEAQ (reference sequence). This CDR3 region has 17 residues. The CDR3 nucleotides read TGTGCCAGCAGCCCTCGACAGGGTCCAAGGGGAGGTTCACCCCTCCACTTT. Its translation is CASSPRQGPRGGSPLHF.

The rearrangement joins TRBV27 to TRBJ2-5, with a tentative D call TRBD1 (6 bases). Germline V CDR1 and CDR2: MNHEY, SMNVEV (reference sequence). This CDR3 region has 16 residues. Trimming cost V 5 bases and J 2 bases, with 18 bases left between them. The CDR3 sequence: CASSTGSLALQETQYF. Written as DNA, the CDR3 is TGTGCCAGCAGTACAGGGAGTCTGGCTCTACAAGAGACCCAGTACTTC.

This chain joins TRBV6-4 and TRBJ2-1; 13 bases map to TRBD2. From germline, CDR1 is MRHNA and CDR2 SNTAGT. The CDR3 contains 18 residues. The V segment lost 0 bases and the J segment 7 bases; nucleotides outside the gene matches: 9. CDR3 in DNA: TGTGCCAGCAGTGACTCGATGATCGGGACTAGCGGGAAGAATGAGCAGTTCTTC. As protein: CASSDSMIGTSGKNEQFF.

The V and J genes are TRBV18 and TRBJ1-3; a weak D match, TRBD1 (5 bases). Trimming took 0 bases from V and 4 from J, leaving 19 bases between them. Germline CDR1 is KGHSH and CDR2 is LQKENI. This CDR3 comprises 18 residues. The CDR3 DNA is TGTGCCAGCTCACCACCCGTCAAATCCAGGGTAGGAGGAAACACCATATATTTT. Its protein product is CASSPPVKSRVGGNTIYF.